The 5 T cell receptor beta chains given below trace back to one sample, sequenced in a study of blood T cell repertoires in COVID-19. This table comes from immunoSEQ multiplex PCR, and its TCRdb copy is limited to in-frame clones, with some not included. This table holds fewer than 350,000 clones, approximately 90% found once. Material: PBMCs or T cells enriched from blood (not recorded which). These receptors all stem from a woman in her forties who had recovered from COVID-19.

The chain is built from TRBV7-2 and TRBJ2-3; no reliable D call. Trimming pared 3 bases from V and 3 bases from J, leaving 4 bases between. From germline, CDR1 is SGHTA and CDR2 FQGNSA. The CDR3 contains 12 residues. CDR3 in DNA: TGTGCCAGCAGCTTTAGTACAGATACGCAGTATTTT. This translates into CASSFSTDTQYF.

Regarding this clone: The sample contains more than one DNA sequence encoding this CDR3. The J gene is TRBJ1-5, the V gene TRBV27, with TRBD1 as a possible D gene (6 bases). The germline V gene has CDR1 MNHEY and CDR2 SMNVEV (reference sequence). CDR3 length: 14 residues. Trimming took 4 bases from V and 3 from J, leaving 10 bases between them. Written as DNA, the CDR3 is TGTGCCAGCAGTTCCGGACAGTTCAATCAGCCCCAGCATTTT. Amino acids: CASSSGQFNQPQHF.

The chain is built from TRBV28 and TRBJ1-4, with 8 bases that match TRBD1. The CDR3 spans 10 residues. V lost 8 bases to trimming and J lost 12 bases; unmatched junction nucleotides: 2. Germline CDR1 MDHEN, CDR2 SYDVKM. For the CDR3, the DNA is TGTGCCAGCGGACAGGGAGAACTGTTTTTT. Protein product: CASGQGELFF.

This rearrangement joins TRBV7-2 to TRBJ2-5; D is perhaps TRBD2 (6 bases). Germline CDR1 is SGHTA and CDR2 is FQGNSA. Trimming stripped 8 bases from V and 2 bases from J, with 15 bases between. The CDR3 has 14 amino acids. CDR3 DNA: TGTGCCAGCGGCGTTAGCGGTCGTCAAGAGACCCAGTACTTC. Its protein product is CASGVSGRQETQYF.

This chain links TRBV19 with TRBJ1-5, with D tentatively TRBD1 (5 bases). Per the germline V gene, CDR1 is LNHDA and CDR2 is SQIVND (reference sequence). Trimming removed 3 bases at V and 2 bases at J, with 20 bases between. CDR3 length: 18 amino acids. DNA of the CDR3: TGTGCCAGTAGTATGCGAGACCCGGGGGGAAGGGGCAATCAGCCCCAGCATTTT. It is translated as CASSMRDPGGRGNQPQHF.